A single sample gave rise to the 16 T cell receptor beta chains below, sequenced in a study of blood T cell repertoires in COVID-19. The data were produced by immunoSEQ multiplex PCR, yet TCRdb's version contains in-frame clones alone and is incomplete. The top ten clones hold around 14% of a sample with roughly 100,000 clones, 87% of them seen once. Sample: peripheral blood. Receptors originate from a man aged 50 to 59 with acute or convalescent COVID-19.

The chain recombines TRBV7-9 with TRBJ2-6, with a possible D match to TRBD2 (6 bases). Germline lookup yields CDR1 SEHNR and CDR2 FQNEAQ (reference sequence). The CDR3 has 16 amino acids. V lost 2 bases to trimming and J lost 4 bases, with 12 bases between them. CDR3 residues: CASSLRGGAGANVLTF. CDR3 nucleotide sequence: TGTGCCAGCAGCTTAAGGGGCGGGGCGGGGGCCAACGTCCTGACTTTC.

The chain links TRBV28 to TRBJ2-7; 7 bases agree with TRBD2. The CDR3 loop spans 14 amino acids. Trimming took 4 bases from V and 0 from J; bases not matched to a gene: 3. CDR1 is MDHEN, CDR2 SYDVKM, per germline. The CDR3 sequence is CASSYGGDSYEQYF. CDR3 nucleotides: TGTGCCAGCAGTTATGGGGGGGACTCCTACGAGCAGTACTTC.

The rearrangement uses TRBV6-6 and TRBJ2-5; 13 bases agree with TRBD2. The V segment lost 5 bases and the J segment 1 base; nucleotides outside the gene matches: 4. Germline V gene data show CDR1 as MNHNY and CDR2 as SVGAGI (reference sequence). The CDR3 sequence is 16 residues long. CDR3 protein: CASSVLAGGGQETQYF. The CDR3 nucleotides read TGTGCCAGCAGTGTACTAGCGGGGGGGGGCCAAGAGACCCAGTACTTC.

This chain connects TRBV12-3 or TRBV12-4 to TRBJ2-7; tentative D call: TRBD1 (6 bases). The CDR3 is 13 residues long. Trimming took off 3 bases at V and 1 base at J, with 7 bases between the two ends. The CDR3, as DNA: TGTGCCAGCAGTTTTACAGGGTCCTACGAGCAGTACTTC. Translation gives CASSFTGSYEQYF.

The chain couples TRBV19 to TRBJ2-7; 8 bases agree with TRBD1. The CDR3 totals 13 residues. The V gene end was trimmed by 4 bases and the J gene end by 5 bases; junction bases not matched to a gene: 4. Germline CDR1 is LNHDA and CDR2 is SQIVND (reference sequence). The CDR3 is CASSRGQGNEQYF. The CDR3, as DNA: TGTGCCAGTAGTAGAGGACAGGGAAACGAGCAGTACTTC.

The V call is TRBV18, the J call TRBJ2-7, with 7 bases fitting TRBD1. Germline loops: CDR1 KGHSH, CDR2 LQKENI. CDR3 length: 13 amino acids. J was trimmed by 7 bases and V by 4 bases; bases with no gene match: 7. This CDR3 is CASSLRTGDEQYF. DNA for the CDR3: TGTGCCAGCTCACTCCGGACAGGCGATGAGCAGTACTTC. The full variable domain, with the rest looked up from reference TRBV18 and TRBJ2-7, is NAGVMQNPRHLVRRRGQEARLRCSPMKGHSHVYWYRQLPEEGLKFMVYLQKENIIDESGMPKERFSAEFPKEGPSILRIQQVVRGDSAAYFCASSLRTGDEQYFGPGTRLTVT.

The chain combines TRBV5-4 with TRBJ1-6; the D is unclear. The V gene lost 5 bases and the J gene lost 7 bases, with 10 bases spanning the gap. The CDR3 loop spans 13 amino acids. CDR1 and CDR2 (germline): SGHNT, YYREEE (reference sequence). CDR3 sequence: CASRPYPNSPLHF. The CDR3 bases are TGTGCCAGCAGACCCTACCCCAATTCACCCCTCCACTTT.

The chain employs TRBV5-1 and TRBJ2-1; D uncertain. Germline-derived CDR1 and CDR2 are SGHRS and YFSETQ. The ends were cut back, 7 bases at V and 8 bases at J, with 13 bases in the middle. The CDR3 extends over 12 amino acids. The CDR3 nucleotides are TGCGCCAGCTCTATTAGAGGCCATGAGCAGTTCTTC. It translates to CASSIRGHEQFF.

The chain recombines TRBV5-4 with TRBJ1-3; the match to TRBD1 covers 7 bases. Looked up from germline, CDR1 is SGHNT and CDR2 is YYREEE (reference sequence). The CDR3 totals 16 residues. Trimming at V came to 3 bases and at J to 3 bases, leaving 9 bases not matched to a gene. CDR3 loop: CASSSIRQGGGNTIYF. For the CDR3, the DNA is TGTGCCAGCAGCTCTATCCGACAGGGAGGTGGAAACACCATATATTTT.

The J gene is TRBJ2-7, the V gene TRBV7-9; TRBD1 might be the D (6 bases). Germline V lookup: CDR1 SEHNR, CDR2 FQNEAQ (reference sequence). This CDR3 contains 18 residues. Trimming cost V 5 bases and J 1 base, with 24 bases left between them. CDR3 coding DNA: TGTGCCAGCAGCCCCTCCCTCCTCGCAGACAGGTTGTCCTACGAGCAGTACTTC. Protein sequence: CASSPSLLADRLSYEQYF.

The chain links TRBV18 to TRBJ1-1, with D maybe TRBD1 (5 bases). CDR3 length: 14 amino acids. The germline gives CDR1 KGHSH, CDR2 LQKENI. Trimming left V 2 bases short and J 3 bases short, with 10 bases between. The CDR3 nucleotides are TGTGCCAGCTCACCAGTGGTACAGGACACTGAAGCTTTCTTT. Its translation is CASSPVVQDTEAFF. Drawing the rest from reference TRBV18 and TRBJ1-1, the complete variable domain is NAGVMQNPRHLVRRRGQEARLRCSPMKGHSHVYWYRQLPEEGLKFMVYLQKENIIDESGMPKERFSAEFPKEGPSILRIQQVVRGDSAAYFCASSPVVQDTEAFFGQGTRLTVV.

This sequence joins TRBV7-2 and TRBJ1-1; D uncertain. The CDR3 sequence is 13 residues long. The V end was cut by 5 bases, the J end by 1 base, with 8 bases between. Germline CDR1 is SGHTA and CDR2 is FQGNSA. CDR3 residues: CASSNQENTEAFF. Here the CDR3 DNA reads TGTGCCAGCAGCAACCAGGAGAACACTGAAGCTTTCTTT.

This CDR3 reads CASTLGGAGVRNEQFF. In DNA, the CDR3 is TGTGCCAGCACCTTAGGAGGGGCGGGAGTCCGCAATGAGCAGTTCTTC. The rearrangement uses TRBV28 and TRBJ2-1, with 7 bases that match TRBD2. CDR3 size: 16 residues. V lost 7 bases and J lost 6; bases outside the gene matches: 15. Germline V CDR1 and CDR2: MDHEN, SYDVKM. Complete variable domain (other parts from reference TRBV28 and TRBJ2-1): DVKVTQSSRYLVKRTGEKVFLECVQDMDHENMFWYRQDPGLGLRLIYFSYDVKMKEKGDIPEGYSVSREKKERFSLILESASTNQTSMYLCASTLGGAGVRNEQFFGPGTRLTVL.

This chain joins TRBV7-2 and TRBJ2-7; no definite D call. Per germline, CDR1 SGHTA and CDR2 FQGNSA. With 3 bases removed from V and 5 bases from J, the gap between germline ends came to 5 bases. The CDR3 spans 11 residues. In nucleotides, the CDR3 is TGTGCCAGCAGCTTTTCCGACGAGCAGTACTTC. Its protein product is CASSFSDEQYF.

The chain is built from TRBV28 and TRBJ2-7, with 8 bases fitting TRBD2. The CDR3 covers 15 residues. The J segment lost 2 bases and the V segment lost 3 bases, leaving 6 bases of the junction unmatched. Germline lookup yields CDR1 MDHEN and CDR2 SYDVKM. CDR3 sequence reads: CASSLSLAGPYEQYF. In DNA form, the CDR3 reads TGTGCCAGCAGTTTGTCCCTAGCGGGTCCCTACGAGCAGTACTTC.

The rearrangement joins TRBV18 to TRBJ2-5; tentative D call: TRBD1 (5 bases). In germline, CDR1 is KGHSH, CDR2 LQKENI. The CDR3 sequence is 15 residues long. Trimming cost V 4 bases and J 2 bases, with 14 bases left between them. The CDR3 coding sequence is TGTGCCAGCTCACTCCGGGCCCAGGGACAAGAGACCCAGTACTTC. It yields the protein CASSLRAQGQETQYF.